This T cell receptor (beta chain) originates from a study of cytomegalovirus exposure and HLA in healthy donors. Study observations and caveats: A further, later analysis showed that HLA-associated TCR beta chains (compared with equally common others) were more clonally expanded.

A note on this clone: Its antigen is not known.

Researchers ran the PCR with 60 Vbeta and 13 Jbeta primers. Authors' processing steps: Counted up in a later analysis, unique TCR beta chains came to some 72 million, with about 9.9 million shared. Measured with immunoSEQ multiplex PCR; TCRdb has only the in-frame clones, and not every one. V, J and clone size reflect that table, while D and trimming were determined from the DNA. The sample carries 100,000 to 150,000 clones, 74% recorded once. CDR1 SGHTA and CDR2 FQGNSA come from the germline V gene. The ends lost 6 bases at V and 7 bases at J; junction bases unmatched: 8. The CDR3 contains 13 residues.

This receptor was taken from a woman aged 50 to 65 in good health and CMV-seropositive. V usage is TRBV7-2 and J usage is TRBJ2-5, with 7 nucleotides matching TRBD1. Sequenced material: PBMCs. The CDR3 bases are TGTGCCAGCAGGACTACAGGGGCGACGACCCAGTACTTC. Translation gives CASRTTGATTQYF.